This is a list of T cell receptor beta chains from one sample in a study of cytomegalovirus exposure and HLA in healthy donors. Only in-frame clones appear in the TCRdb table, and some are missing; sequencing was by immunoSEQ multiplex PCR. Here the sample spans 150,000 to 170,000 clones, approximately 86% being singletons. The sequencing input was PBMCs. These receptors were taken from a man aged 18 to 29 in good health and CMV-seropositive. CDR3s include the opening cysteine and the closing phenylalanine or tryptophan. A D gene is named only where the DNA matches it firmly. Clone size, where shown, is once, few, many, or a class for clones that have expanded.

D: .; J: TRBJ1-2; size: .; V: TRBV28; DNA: TGTGCCAGCAGTCCGCGGGGGTACGATGGCTACACCTTC; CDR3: CASSPRGYDGYTF
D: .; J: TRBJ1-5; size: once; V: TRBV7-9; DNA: TGTGCCAGCAGCTTCGGGGGTCAGCCCCAGCATTTT; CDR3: CASSFGGQPQHF
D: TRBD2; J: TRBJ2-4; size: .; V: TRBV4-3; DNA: TGCGCCAGCAGCCAAGGAACTAGCGGGAGTCAGAGCATTCAGTACTTC; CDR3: CASSQGTSGSQSIQYF
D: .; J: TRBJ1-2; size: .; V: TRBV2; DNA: TGTGCCAGCAGTGAAGCAGGTCGGCTAGACTATGGCTACACCTTC; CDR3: CASSEAGRLDYGYTF
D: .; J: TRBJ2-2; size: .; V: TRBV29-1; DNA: TGCAGCGTTGACAGCGCGAACACCGGGGAGCTGTTTTTT; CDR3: CSVDSANTGELFF
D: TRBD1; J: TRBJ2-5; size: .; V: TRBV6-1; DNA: TGTGCCAGCCTTCGCCGGGACAGGGTTAGAGAGACCCAGTACTTC; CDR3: CASLRRDRVRETQYF
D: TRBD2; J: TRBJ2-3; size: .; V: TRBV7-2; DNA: TGTGCCAGCAGCTCCCGGACTAGCGGGAGGGCGTTAGATACGCAGTATTTT; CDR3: CASSSRTSGRALDTQYF
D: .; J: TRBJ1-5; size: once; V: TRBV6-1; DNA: TGTGCCAGCAGTGAGGGAGCTCCCGTTTACGCGGTACTTAATCAGCCCCAGCATTTT; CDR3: CASSEGAPVYAVLNQPQHF
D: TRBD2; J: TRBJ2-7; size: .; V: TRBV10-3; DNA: TGTGCCATCAGTGATCTGACTAGCGGGAGCTCCTACGAGCAGTACTTC; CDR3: CAISDLTSGSSYEQYF
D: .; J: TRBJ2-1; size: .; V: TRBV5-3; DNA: TGTGCCAGAAGCTTGCCCGCCTACAATGAGCAGTTCTTC; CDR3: CARSLPAYNEQFF
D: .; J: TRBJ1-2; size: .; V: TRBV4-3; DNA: TGCGCCAGCAGCCAAGAGGCGTCTGGGGCCGGGTATGGCTACACCTTC; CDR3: CASSQEASGAGYGYTF
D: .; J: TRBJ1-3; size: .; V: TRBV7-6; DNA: TGTGCCAGCAGCTTAGCGGGAGCCTCTGGAAACACCATATATTTT; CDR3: CASSLAGASGNTIYF
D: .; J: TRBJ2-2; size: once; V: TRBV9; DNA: TGTGCCAGCAGCAACGGGGAGGGGGAGCTGTTTTTT; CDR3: CASSNGEGELFF
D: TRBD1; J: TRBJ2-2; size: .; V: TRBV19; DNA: TGTGCCAGTAGTAGACAGGGGGACACCGGGGAGCTGTTTTTT; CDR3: CASSRQGDTGELFF
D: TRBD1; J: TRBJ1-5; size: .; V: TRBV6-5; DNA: TGTGCCAGCAGTGGAACAGGGGGCGGGAATCAGCCCCAGCATTTT; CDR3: CASSGTGGGNQPQHF
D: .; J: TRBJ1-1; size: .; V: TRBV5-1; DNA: TGCGCCAGCAGCTTGGATCGCCAGGCTCGTAACACTGAAGCTTTCTTT; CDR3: CASSLDRQARNTEAFF
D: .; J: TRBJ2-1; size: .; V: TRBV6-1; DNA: TGTGCCAGCATCTTAGGACTTTCCAACAATGAGCAGTTCTTC; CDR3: CASILGLSNNEQFF
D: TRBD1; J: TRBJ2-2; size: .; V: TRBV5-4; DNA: TGTGCCAGCAGCTTACAGGGGGCCGGGGAGCTGTTTTTT; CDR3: CASSLQGAGELFF
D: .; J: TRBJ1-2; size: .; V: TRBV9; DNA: TGTGCCAGCAGCGAGGGGGGGGCCTATGGCTACACCTTC; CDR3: CASSEGGAYGYTF
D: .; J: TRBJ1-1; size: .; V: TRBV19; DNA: TGTGCCAGTAGTCCCCTGGGACAGAACACTGAAGCTTTCTTT; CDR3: CASSPLGQNTEAFF
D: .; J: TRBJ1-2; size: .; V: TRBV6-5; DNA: TGTGCCAGCAGTTTAAATGGGAGGGCTAACTATGGCTACACCTTC; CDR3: CASSLNGRANYGYTF
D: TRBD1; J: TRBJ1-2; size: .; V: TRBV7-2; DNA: TGTGCCAGCAGCTCCAGGGGGTTGGGTAACTATGGCTACACCTTC; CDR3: CASSSRGLGNYGYTF
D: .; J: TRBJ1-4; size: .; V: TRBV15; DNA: TGTGCCACCAGCCGCGCCCCTAATGAAAAACTGTTTTTT; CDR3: CATSRAPNEKLFF
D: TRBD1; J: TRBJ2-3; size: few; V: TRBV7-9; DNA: TGTGCCAGCACCGTCGGGACAGAGATCACAGATACGCAGTATTTT; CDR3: CASTVGTEITDTQYF
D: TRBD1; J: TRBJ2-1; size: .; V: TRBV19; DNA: TGTGCCAGTACCCGATCAGGGACAGGACTGTACAATGAGCAGTTCTTC; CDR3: CASTRSGTGLYNEQFF
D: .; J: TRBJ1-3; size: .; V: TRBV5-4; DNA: TGTGCCAGCAGCTCAAACTCTGGAAACACCATATATTTT; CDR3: CASSSNSGNTIYF
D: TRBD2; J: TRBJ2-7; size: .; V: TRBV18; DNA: TGTGCCAGCTCTCTGGGGGGGGTGTACGAGCAGTACTTC; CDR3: CASSLGGVYEQYF
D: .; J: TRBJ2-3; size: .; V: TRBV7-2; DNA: TGTGCCAGCAGCTTAGCGCTCGCGGCAGATACGCAGTATTTT; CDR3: CASSLALAADTQYF
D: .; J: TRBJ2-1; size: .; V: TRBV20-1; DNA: TGCAGTGCTACGGAGGGGAATGAGCAGTTCTTC; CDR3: CSATEGNEQFF
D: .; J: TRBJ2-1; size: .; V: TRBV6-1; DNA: TGTGCCAGCAGTGCCCGAGTGCCGTTCTTC; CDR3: CASSARVPFF
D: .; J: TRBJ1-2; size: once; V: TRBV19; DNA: TGTGCCAGTAGTAAAACAGGGTTCAACTATGGCTACACCTTC; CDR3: CASSKTGFNYGYTF
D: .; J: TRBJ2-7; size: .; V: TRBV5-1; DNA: TGCGCCAGCAAAGTCCTCGGAGGGGTTTCCTACGAGCAGTACTTC; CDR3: CASKVLGGVSYEQYF
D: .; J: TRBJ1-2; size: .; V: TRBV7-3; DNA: TGTGCCAGCAGCTTAACCGCGTCCGCCATTGGCTACACCTTC; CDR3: CASSLTASAIGYTF
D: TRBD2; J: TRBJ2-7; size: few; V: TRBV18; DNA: TGTGCCAGCTCACCACCGGGACTAGCGGGGGCGGGGGAGCAGTACTTC; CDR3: CASSPPGLAGAGEQYF
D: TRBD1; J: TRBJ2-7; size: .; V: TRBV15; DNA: TGTGCCACCAGCAGAGGGACAGGGGGCAGCTCCTACGAGCAGTACTTC; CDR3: CATSRGTGGSSYEQYF
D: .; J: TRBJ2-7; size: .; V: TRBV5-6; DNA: TGTGCCAGCAGCGCGTACCGGGAAAACGAGCAGTACTTC; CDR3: CASSAYRENEQYF
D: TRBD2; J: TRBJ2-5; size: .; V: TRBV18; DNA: TGTGCCAGCTCACCAGGGACTAGCGGGCAAGAGACCCAGTACTTC; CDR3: CASSPGTSGQETQYF
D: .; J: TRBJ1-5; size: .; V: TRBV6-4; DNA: TGTGCCAGCAGTGACCACCCGGGGGGTGGTCAGCCCCAGCATTTT; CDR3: CASSDHPGGGQPQHF
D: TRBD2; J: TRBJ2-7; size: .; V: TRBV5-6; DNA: TGTGCCAGCAGCCCAGCGCCGGGGCGGGGGGATTCCTACGAGCAGTACTTC; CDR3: CASSPAPGRGDSYEQYF
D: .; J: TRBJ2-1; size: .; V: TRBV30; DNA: TGTGCCTGGAAACGGGGACACATCAATGAGCAGTTCTTC; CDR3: CAWKRGHINEQFF
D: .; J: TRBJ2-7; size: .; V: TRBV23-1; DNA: TGCGCCAGCAGTCACCAGGGGGGCGGCAGCTCCTACGAGCAGTACTTC; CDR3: CASSHQGGGSSYEQYF
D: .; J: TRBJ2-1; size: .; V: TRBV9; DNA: TGTGCCAGCAGCGTAGGGGAGGGGGGCTCCTACAATGAGCAGTTCTTC; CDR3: CASSVGEGGSYNEQFF
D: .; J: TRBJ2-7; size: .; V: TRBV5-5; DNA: TGTGCCAGCAGCTTGGCCGGGCCAGGGGCATCCTACGAGCAGTACTTC; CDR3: CASSLAGPGASYEQYF
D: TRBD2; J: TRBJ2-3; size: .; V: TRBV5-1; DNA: TGCGCCAGCAGCCAAGGTAGCGGGAGACTCACAGATACGCAGTATTTT; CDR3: CASSQGSGRLTDTQYF
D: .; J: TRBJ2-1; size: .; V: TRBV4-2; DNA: TGTGCCAGCAGCCAAGTTTCCCCCGGGGGTTCGGAGCAGTTCTTC; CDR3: CASSQVSPGGSEQFF
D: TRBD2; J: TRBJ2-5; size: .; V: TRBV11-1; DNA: TGTGCCAGCAGCTCGGCGGGGGGGACCCAGTACTTC; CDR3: CASSSAGGTQYF
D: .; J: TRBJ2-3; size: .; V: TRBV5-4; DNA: TGTGCCAGCAGCTTACAGGGGGGGAGCACAGATACGCAGTATTTT; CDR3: CASSLQGGSTDTQYF
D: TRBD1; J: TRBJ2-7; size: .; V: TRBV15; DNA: TGTGCCACCAGCAGAGGACAGGGTTCCCCCTACGAGCAGTACTTC; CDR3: CATSRGQGSPYEQYF
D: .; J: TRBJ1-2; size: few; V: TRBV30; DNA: TGTGCCTGGAGTGTATTAGGGGGTAACTATGGCTACACCTTC; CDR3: CAWSVLGGNYGYTF
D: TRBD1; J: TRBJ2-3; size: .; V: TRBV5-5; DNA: TGTGCCAGCAGCATCACAGGGGTACTGGATACGCAGTATTTT; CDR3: CASSITGVLDTQYF
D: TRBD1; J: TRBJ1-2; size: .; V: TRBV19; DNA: TGTGCCAGTAGTACCCGGACAGGTGCGGACTATGGCTACACCTTC; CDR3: CASSTRTGADYGYTF
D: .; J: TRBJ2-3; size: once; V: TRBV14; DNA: TGTGCCAGCAGCCGACTCGTCTCGGATACGCAGTATTTT; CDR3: CASSRLVSDTQYF